This TCR beta chain is from a study of cytomegalovirus exposure and HLA in healthy donors. General study points: Relative to equally common others, HLA-associated TCR beta chains showed greater clonal expansion in a later analysis.

In its sample, this clone was seen once. The target antigen is unknown. Sampled while nominally healthy, donors likely had unrecorded immune exposures. The PCR employed 60 Vbeta primers together with 13 Jbeta primers. Sequenced by immunoSEQ multiplex PCR; TCRdb stores in-frame clones only, minus some. This sample has about 96,000 clones, with 65% to 75% found just once. The source material was PBMCs. The TCR was taken from a female donor in good health and CMV-seropositive.

CDR3 DNA: TGCGCCAGCAGCTCGCATGGGACAGGGGAGGGCTACACCTTC. Amino acids: CASSSHGTGEGYTF. J is TRBJ1-2 and V is TRBV5-1; 10 nucleotides align to TRBD1. CDR1 SGHRS and CDR2 YFSETQ come from the germline V gene. Trimming took 3 bases from V and 8 from J; bases not matched to a gene: 7. The CDR3 loop spans 14 amino acids.